A selection of T cell receptor beta chains follows, all from one sample in a study of blood T cell repertoires in COVID-19. Clones were read by immunoSEQ multiplex PCR, and TCRdb kept only the in-frame ones, dropping some. This table holds under 300,000 clones, 80% to 95% found once. The material sequenced was PBMCs or T cells enriched from blood (not recorded which). These receptors were collected from a woman younger than 30 who had recovered from COVID-19. CDR3s include the opening cysteine and the closing phenylalanine or tryptophan. The D gene is left open where the match is weak. Only some rows state a clone size, as once, few, many or a class for expanded clones.

D: TRBD1; size: few; J: TRBJ1-1; V: TRBV4-3; CDR3: CASGQGSNTEAFF; DNA: TGCGCCAGCGGACAGGGATCGAACACTGAAGCTTTCTTT
D: TRBD1; size: -; J: TRBJ2-1; V: TRBV5-4; CDR3: CASRDRTGGAISEQFF; DNA: TGTGCCAGCAGAGATCGGACAGGGGGGGCAATTAGTGAGCAGTTCTTC
D: TRBD1; size: -; J: TRBJ1-1; V: TRBV10-3; CDR3: CAINSGGVGEAFF; DNA: TGTGCCATCAATTCAGGGGGCGTGGGTGAAGCTTTCTTT
D: -; size: -; J: TRBJ1-3; V: TRBV27; CDR3: CASSLSWADIGNTIYF; DNA: TGTGCCAGCAGTTTATCGTGGGCCGATATCGGAAACACCATATATTTT
D: -; size: -; J: TRBJ2-7; V: TRBV18; CDR3: CASSPRGVGEQYF; DNA: TGTGCCAGCTCACCCAGGGGGGTTGGGGAGCAGTACTTC
D: -; size: -; J: TRBJ2-5; V: TRBV9; CDR3: CASTEMSGISETQYF; DNA: TGTGCCAGCACCGAAATGTCGGGGATTTCGGAGACCCAGTACTTC
D: TRBD2; size: -; J: TRBJ2-1; V: TRBV27; CDR3: CASSLLQREGEQFF; DNA: TGTGCCAGCAGTTTACTTCAGCGGGAGGGTGAGCAGTTCTTC
D: -; size: -; J: TRBJ1-4; V: TRBV9; CDR3: CASSLSTGLNEKLFF; DNA: TGTGCCAGCAGCCTATCTACAGGCCTTAATGAAAAACTGTTTTTT
D: TRBD1; size: -; J: TRBJ1-2; V: TRBV5-1; CDR3: CASSPDRGEYGYTF; DNA: TGCGCCAGCAGCCCTGACAGGGGGGAGTATGGCTACACCTTC
D: TRBD1; size: once; J: TRBJ1-1; V: TRBV28; CDR3: CASWGQGNTEAFF; DNA: TGTGCCAGCTGGGGACAGGGGAACACTGAAGCTTTCTTT
D: -; size: -; J: TRBJ1-5; V: TRBV7-2; CDR3: CASSLVDWQPQHF; DNA: TGTGCCAGCAGCTTAGTGGACTGGCAGCCCCAGCATTTT
D: -; size: -; J: TRBJ2-7; V: TRBV19; CDR3: CASSRYRDSPF; DNA: TGTGCCAGTAGTAGGTACAGGGATTCCCCTTTC
D: -; size: -; J: TRBJ2-1; V: TRBV9; CDR3: CASSVGFSGMSQFF; DNA: TGTGCCAGCAGCGTAGGTTTTTCGGGGATGTCGCAGTTCTTC
D: -; size: -; J: TRBJ1-5; V: TRBV7-8; CDR3: CASSLVGDQPQHF; DNA: TGTGCCAGCAGCTTAGTAGGGGATCAGCCCCAGCATTTT
D: -; size: once; J: TRBJ2-2; V: TRBV7-8; CDR3: CASSLLGERTGELFF; DNA: TGTGCCAGCAGCTTATTAGGGGAACGGACCGGGGAGCTGTTTTTT
D: TRBD1; size: once; J: TRBJ1-2; V: TRBV10-3; CDR3: CAISDGTVTSSRHGYTF; DNA: TGTGCCATCAGTGATGGGACAGTTACCTCCAGTCGGCATGGCTACACCTTC
D: -; size: -; J: TRBJ1-1; V: TRBV19; CDR3: CASSMGAGVRTEAFF; DNA: TGTGCCAGTAGTATGGGCGCAGGGGTTAGGACTGAAGCTTTCTTT
D: TRBD2; size: -; J: TRBJ2-1; V: TRBV19; CDR3: CASSIPRGSSYNEQFF; DNA: TGTGCCAGTAGTATCCCTCGCGGGAGCTCCTACAATGAGCAGTTCTTC
D: -; size: -; J: TRBJ1-1; V: TRBV2; CDR3: CASSREKNTEAFF; DNA: TGTGCCAGCAGTCGAGAGAAGAACACTGAAGCTTTCTTT
D: TRBD1; size: -; J: TRBJ1-4; V: TRBV18; CDR3: CASSPGQGANEKLFF; DNA: TGTGCCAGCTCACCAGGACAGGGGGCTAATGAAAAACTGTTTTTT
D: TRBD1; size: -; J: TRBJ1-2; V: TRBV18; CDR3: CASSPKTGQGTYGYTF; DNA: TGTGCCAGCTCACCAAAAACGGGACAGGGGACCTATGGCTACACCTTC
D: TRBD1; size: -; J: TRBJ2-1; V: TRBV9; CDR3: CASSPPDRADEQFF; DNA: TGTGCCAGCAGCCCACCGGACAGGGCTGATGAGCAGTTCTTC
D: TRBD1; size: -; J: TRBJ2-7; V: TRBV5-1; CDR3: CASSRRQGALPYEQYF; DNA: TGCGCCAGCAGCCGTCGACAGGGGGCTCTCCCCTACGAGCAGTACTTC
D: TRBD1; size: -; J: TRBJ2-3; V: TRBV27; CDR3: CASSLKRQGADTQYF; DNA: TGTGCCAGCAGTTTAAAAAGACAGGGGGCAGATACGCAGTATTTT
D: TRBD1; size: -; J: TRBJ1-1; V: TRBV13; CDR3: CASSSRGRGQGNTEAFF; DNA: TGTGCCAGCAGCAGCCGGGGCAGGGGGCAGGGTAACACTGAAGCTTTCTTT
D: TRBD1; size: -; J: TRBJ2-3; V: TRBV18; CDR3: CASSLDLGQGSSTDTQYF; DNA: TGTGCCAGCTCGCTTGACCTGGGACAGGGGTCCAGCACAGATACGCAGTATTTT
D: -; size: -; J: TRBJ1-5; V: TRBV19; CDR3: CASSFSNQPQHF; DNA: TGTGCCAGTAGTTTTAGTAATCAGCCCCAGCATTTT
D: TRBD1; size: many; J: TRBJ1-2; V: TRBV3-1/TRBV3-2; CDR3: CASSPRQGSYGYTF; DNA: TGTGCCAGCAGCCCTCGACAGGGGAGCTATGGCTACACCTTC
D: TRBD1; size: -; J: TRBJ2-7; V: TRBV28; CDR3: CASSLNPPTGGIPYEQYF; DNA: TGTGCCAGCAGTTTAAACCCCCCGACAGGGGGTATACCCTACGAGCAGTACTTC
D: -; size: -; J: TRBJ2-1; V: TRBV7-9; CDR3: CASSLFGGTETNYNEQFF; DNA: TGTGCCAGCAGCTTATTTGGCGGGACAGAGACTAACTACAATGAGCAGTTCTTC
D: TRBD2; size: -; J: TRBJ2-1; V: TRBV7-7; CDR3: CASSPPGLAGYNEQFF; DNA: TGTGCTAGCAGCCCTCCGGGACTAGCGGGTTACAATGAGCAGTTCTTC
D: -; size: -; J: TRBJ1-2; V: TRBV19; CDR3: CASSWEDGNYGYTF; DNA: TGTGCCAGTAGCTGGGAGGACGGTAACTATGGCTACACCTTC
D: -; size: -; J: TRBJ1-2; V: TRBV28; CDR3: CASSPSYGYTF; DNA: TGTGCCAGCAGCCCCAGCTATGGCTACACCTTC
D: -; size: -; J: TRBJ1-5; V: TRBV5-6; CDR3: CASSLLGVNQPQHF; DNA: TGTGCCAGCAGCTTGTTAGGGGTCAATCAGCCCCAGCATTTT
D: TRBD2; size: -; J: TRBJ2-1; V: TRBV9; CDR3: CASSVGAGYGSYNEQFF; DNA: TGTGCCAGCAGCGTGGGAGCGGGGTATGGGTCCTACAATGAGCAGTTCTTC